This TCR beta chain was retrieved from a study of human T cells and chemical hapten exposure. Broader study findings: Expanded TCR counts at PT1 were positively correlated with the patch test score. Those TCRs sitting above 1 in 1000 frequency stayed the same with DPC sensitization. There was alopecia in the donors, so their immune response may differ from that of healthy people.

One entry per CDR3 protein results from TCRdb running MiXCR on the RACE reads. Altogether 150,000 to 200,000 distinct CDR3 sequences are present, more than 14% being singletons, with the ten largest covering less than 2%. Noted time point: patch test 1, 2 weeks after DPC sensitization. Described treatment: therapeutic diphenylcyclopropenone sensitization with weekly scalp DPC. On this clonotype itself: As yet, its antigen is unknown.

The sample was whole blood, taken in connection with sensitization to the hapten diphenylcyclopropenone (DPC). The TCR comes from a woman aged 30 to 39 with alopecia areata. Some clones in this sample may be carry-over from other donors' samples.

The DNA for the CDR3 is TGCAGTGCTAGAGATTTGGGGACACGGGGGGTCCATAACTATGGCTACACCTTC. It is translated as CSARDLGTRGVHNYGYTF. V usage is TRBV20-1 and J usage is TRBJ1-2; a possible D gene is TRBD1 (6 bases). The CDR3 extends over 18 amino acids. Germline CDR1 and CDR2: DFQATT and SNEGSKA (reference sequence). Trimming shortened V by 0 bases and J by 1 base, and 21 bases separated the two germline ends.